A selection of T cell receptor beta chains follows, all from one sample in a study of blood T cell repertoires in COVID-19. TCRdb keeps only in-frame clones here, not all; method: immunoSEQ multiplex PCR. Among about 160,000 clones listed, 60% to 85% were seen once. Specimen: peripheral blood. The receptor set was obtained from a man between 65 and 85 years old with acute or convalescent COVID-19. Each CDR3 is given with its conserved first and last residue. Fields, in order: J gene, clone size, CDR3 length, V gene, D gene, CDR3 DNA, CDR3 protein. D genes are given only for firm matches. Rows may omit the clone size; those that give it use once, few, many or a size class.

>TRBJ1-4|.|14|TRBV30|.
TGTGCCTGGAACCTCGGGGCAACTAATGAAAAACTGTTTTTT
CAWNLGATNEKLFF
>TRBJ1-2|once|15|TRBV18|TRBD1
TGTGCCAGCTCACCGGGACAGGAGGCTAACTATGGCTACACCTTC
CASSPGQEANYGYTF
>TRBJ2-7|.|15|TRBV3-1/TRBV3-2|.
TGTGCCAGCAGCCAAGATCCACAGGGCCTCTACGAGCAGTACTTC
CASSQDPQGLYEQYF
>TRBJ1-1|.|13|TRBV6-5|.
TGTGCCAGCAGTTACTCGAGAGTGACTGAAGCTTTCTTT
CASSYSRVTEAFF
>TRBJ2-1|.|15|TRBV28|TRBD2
TGTGCCAGCAGTTTAGGGGTAGCGGGAGCGGGTGAGCAGTTCTTC
CASSLGVAGAGEQFF
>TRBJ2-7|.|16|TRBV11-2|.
TGTGCCAGCAGCTTAGAAGGCGGGATAGGATCCTACGAGCAGTACTTC
CASSLEGGIGSYEQYF
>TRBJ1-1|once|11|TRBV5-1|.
TGCGCCAGTCGGGGGGGCACTGAAGCTTTCTTT
CASRGGTEAFF
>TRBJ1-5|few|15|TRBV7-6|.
TGTGCCAGCAGTCCCACAGGGCCGCCTGGACAGCCCCAGCATTTT
CASSPTGPPGQPQHF
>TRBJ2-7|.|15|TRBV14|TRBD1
TGTGCCAGCAGCCAGGCCGGGACAGGGGGATACGAGCAGTACTTC
CASSQAGTGGYEQYF
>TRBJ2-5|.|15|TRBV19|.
TGTGCCAGTAGTAGCCAGGGAGGAGCGGGAGAGACCCAGTACTTC
CASSSQGGAGETQYF
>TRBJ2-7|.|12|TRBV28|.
TGTGCCAGCATGGGGAGCTCCTACGAGCAGTACTTC
CASMGSSYEQYF
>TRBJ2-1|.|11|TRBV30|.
TGTGCCTGGAGTGCTGGGGGCGAGCAGTTCTTC
CAWSAGGEQFF
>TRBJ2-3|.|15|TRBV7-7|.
TGTGCTAGCAGCCTCCGGGACAACCTTGCAGATACGCAGTATTTT
CASSLRDNLADTQYF
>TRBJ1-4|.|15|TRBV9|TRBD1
TGTGCCAGCAGCGGGGGGACAGGGTTTAATGAAAAACTGTTTTTT
CASSGGTGFNEKLFF
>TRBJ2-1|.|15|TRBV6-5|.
TGTGCCAGCAGGGGCAGGGGAACAAGCTACAATGAGCAGTTCTTC
CASRGRGTSYNEQFF
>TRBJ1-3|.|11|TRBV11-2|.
TGTGCCAGCAGCTTATCCCCTCCCATATATTTT
CASSLSPPIYF
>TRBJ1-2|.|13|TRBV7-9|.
TGTGCCAGCAACCTAGAACAGGGATATGGCTACACCTTC
CASNLEQGYGYTF
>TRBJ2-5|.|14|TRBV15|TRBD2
TGTGCCACCAGCAGAGGGACTAGCCAAGAGACCCAGTACTTC
CATSRGTSQETQYF
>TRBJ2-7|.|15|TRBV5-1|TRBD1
TGCGCCAGCAGCTTGGGTGGGACAGCCTCCTACGAGCAGTACTTC
CASSLGGTASYEQYF
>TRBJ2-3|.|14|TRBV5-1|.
TGCGCCAGCCTGGATCAGTCAGGCGCAGATACGCAGTATTTT
CASLDQSGADTQYF
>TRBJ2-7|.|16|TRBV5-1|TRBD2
TGCGCCAGCAGCCTATTGGGACTAGCGGGAGTCTACGAGCAGTACTTC
CASSLLGLAGVYEQYF
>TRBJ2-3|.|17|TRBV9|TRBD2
TGTGCCAGCAGCCCCCCGGGAGGGACTGGGGGTAAAGATACGCAGTATTTT
CASSPPGGTGGKDTQYF
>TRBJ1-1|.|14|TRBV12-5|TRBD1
TGTGCTAGTGGTTTGGTACAGACAGGGGGCGAAGCTTTCTTT
CASGLVQTGGEAFF
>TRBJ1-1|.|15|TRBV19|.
TGTGCCAGTATTCCCCCCGGACAAATGAACACTGAAGCTTTCTTT
CASIPPGQMNTEAFF
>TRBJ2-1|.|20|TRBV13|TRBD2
TGTGCCAGCAGTTCAAGAAACCTAGCGGGGGGCAGGTTATCCTACAATGAGCAGTTCTTC
CASSSRNLAGGRLSYNEQFF
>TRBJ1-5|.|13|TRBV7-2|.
TGTGCCAGCAGCTACAACAGCAATCAGCCCCAGCATTTT
CASSYNSNQPQHF
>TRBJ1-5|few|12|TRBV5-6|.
TGTGCCAGCAGCTCGGGGGTTCAGCCCCAGCATTTT
CASSSGVQPQHF
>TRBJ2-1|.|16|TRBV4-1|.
TGCGCCAGCAGCCAAAACGAGGGCTACTCCTACAATGAGCAGTTCTTC
CASSQNEGYSYNEQFF
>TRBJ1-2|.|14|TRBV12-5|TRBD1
TGTGCTAGTGGTTTGGGACAGGGAAACTATGGCTACACCTTC
CASGLGQGNYGYTF
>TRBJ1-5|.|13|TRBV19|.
TGTGCCAGTAGTTTGTACAGCTATCAGCCCCAGCATTTT
CASSLYSYQPQHF
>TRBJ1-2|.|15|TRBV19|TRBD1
TGTGCCAGTACCAATTCCGACAGGGCCAACTATGGCTACACCTTC
CASTNSDRANYGYTF
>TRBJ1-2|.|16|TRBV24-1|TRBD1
TGTGCCACCAGTGATTCGTCTACCGACAGGGTGGGCGGCTACACCTTC
CATSDSSTDRVGGYTF
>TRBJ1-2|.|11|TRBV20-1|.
TGCAGTGCTAGGAGTAACTATGGCTACACCTTC
CSARSNYGYTF
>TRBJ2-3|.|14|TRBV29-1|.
TGCAGCGTTGAAGTTTCCGGGTCCCTTGGGACGCAGTATTTT
CSVEVSGSLGTQYF
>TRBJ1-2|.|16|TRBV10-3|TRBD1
TGTGCCATCAGTGAGTCAGGGCAGGGGGACCCGTCGGGCTACACCTTC
CAISESGQGDPSGYTF
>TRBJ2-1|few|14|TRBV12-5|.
TGTGCTAGTGGTCCCGGAGGAGGGCCGGATGAGCAGTTCTTC
CASGPGGGPDEQFF
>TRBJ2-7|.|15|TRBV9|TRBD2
TGTGCCAGCAGCGAGGGGCTAGCGGATTCCTACGAGCAGTACTTC
CASSEGLADSYEQYF